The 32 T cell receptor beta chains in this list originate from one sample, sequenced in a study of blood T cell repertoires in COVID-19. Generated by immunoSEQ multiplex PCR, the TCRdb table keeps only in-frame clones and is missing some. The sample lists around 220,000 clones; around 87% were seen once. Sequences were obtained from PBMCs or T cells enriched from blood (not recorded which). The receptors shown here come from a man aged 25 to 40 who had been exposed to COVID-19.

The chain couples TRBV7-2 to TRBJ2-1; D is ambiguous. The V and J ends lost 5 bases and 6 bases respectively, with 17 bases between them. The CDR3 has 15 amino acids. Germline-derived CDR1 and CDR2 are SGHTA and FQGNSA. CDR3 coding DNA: TGTGCCAGCAGCGTAGACCCCCTGAGGTCCAATGAGCAGTTCTTC. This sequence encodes CASSVDPLRSNEQFF.

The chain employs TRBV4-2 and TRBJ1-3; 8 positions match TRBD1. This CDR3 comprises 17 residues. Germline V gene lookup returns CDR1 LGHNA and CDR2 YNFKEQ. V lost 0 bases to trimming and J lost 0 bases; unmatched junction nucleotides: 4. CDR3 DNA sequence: TGTGCCAGCAGCCAAGATTTAACAGGGGGCTCTGGAAACACCATATATTTT. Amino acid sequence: CASSQDLTGGSGNTIYF.

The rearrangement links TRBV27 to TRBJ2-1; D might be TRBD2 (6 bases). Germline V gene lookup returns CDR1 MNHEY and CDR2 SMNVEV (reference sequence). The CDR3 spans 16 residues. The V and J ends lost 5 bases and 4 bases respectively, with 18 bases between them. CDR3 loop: CASSPLSPRGYNEQFF. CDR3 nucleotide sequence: TGTGCCAGCAGTCCACTTAGCCCCCGGGGGTACAATGAGCAGTTCTTC.

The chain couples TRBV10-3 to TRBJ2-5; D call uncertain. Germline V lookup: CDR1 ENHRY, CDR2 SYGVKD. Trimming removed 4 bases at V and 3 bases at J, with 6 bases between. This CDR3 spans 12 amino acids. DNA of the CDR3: TGTGCCATCAGTGGCAGCGAAGAGACCCAGTACTTC. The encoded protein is CAISGSEETQYF.

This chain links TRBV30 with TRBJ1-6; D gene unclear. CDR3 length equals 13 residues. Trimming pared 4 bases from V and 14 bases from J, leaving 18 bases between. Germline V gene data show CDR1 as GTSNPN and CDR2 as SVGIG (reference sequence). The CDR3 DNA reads TGTGCCTGGAAAGCGGTTCAGGTTATCACCCTCCACTTT. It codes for CAWKAVQVITLHF. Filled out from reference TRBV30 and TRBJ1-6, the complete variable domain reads SQTIHQWPATLVQPVGSPLSLECTVEGTSNPNLYWYRQAAGRGLQLLFYSVGIGQISSEVPQNLSASRPQDRQFILSSKKLLLSDSGFYLCAWKAVQVITLHFGNGTRLTVT.

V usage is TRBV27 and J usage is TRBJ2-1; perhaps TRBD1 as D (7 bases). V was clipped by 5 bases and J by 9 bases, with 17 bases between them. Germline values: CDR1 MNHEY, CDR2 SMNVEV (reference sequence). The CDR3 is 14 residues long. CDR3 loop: CASSNDREVGEQFF. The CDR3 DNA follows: TGTGCCAGCAGTAATGACAGGGAGGTTGGTGAGCAGTTCTTC.

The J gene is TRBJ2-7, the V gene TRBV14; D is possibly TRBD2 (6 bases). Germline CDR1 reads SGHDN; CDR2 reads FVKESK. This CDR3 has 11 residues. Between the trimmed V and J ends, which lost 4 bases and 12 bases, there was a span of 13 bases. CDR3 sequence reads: CASSPWDWGYF. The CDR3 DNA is TGTGCCAGCAGCCCTTGGGACTGGGGGTACTTC.

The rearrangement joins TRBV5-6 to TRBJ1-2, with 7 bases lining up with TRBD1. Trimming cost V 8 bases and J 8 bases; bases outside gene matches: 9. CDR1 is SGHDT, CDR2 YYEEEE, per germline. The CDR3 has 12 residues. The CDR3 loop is CASGDSLRGYTF. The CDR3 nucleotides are TGTGCCAGTGGGGACAGTCTTCGGGGCTACACCTTC.

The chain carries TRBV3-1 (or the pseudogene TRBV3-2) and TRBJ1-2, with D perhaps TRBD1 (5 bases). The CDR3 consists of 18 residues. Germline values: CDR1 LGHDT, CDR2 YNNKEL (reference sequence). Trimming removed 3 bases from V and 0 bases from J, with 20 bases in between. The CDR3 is CASSHTPGRGLANYGYTF. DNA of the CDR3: TGTGCCAGCAGCCATACCCCCGGGAGGGGCCTAGCTAACTATGGCTACACCTTC.

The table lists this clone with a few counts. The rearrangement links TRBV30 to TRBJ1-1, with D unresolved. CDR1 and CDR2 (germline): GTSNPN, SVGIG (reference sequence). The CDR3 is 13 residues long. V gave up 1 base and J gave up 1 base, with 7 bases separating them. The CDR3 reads CAWSGLSNTEAFF. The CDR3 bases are TGTGCCTGGAGTGGACTGTCGAACACTGAAGCTTTCTTT.

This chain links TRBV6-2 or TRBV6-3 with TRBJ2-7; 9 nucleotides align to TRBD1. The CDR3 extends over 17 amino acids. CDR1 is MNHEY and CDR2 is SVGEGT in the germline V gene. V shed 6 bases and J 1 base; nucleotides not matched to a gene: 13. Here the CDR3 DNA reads TGTGCCAGCAGCCAGGACAGGGGCCTACTCCGTTCCTACGAGCAGTACTTC. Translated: CASSQDRGLLRSYEQYF.

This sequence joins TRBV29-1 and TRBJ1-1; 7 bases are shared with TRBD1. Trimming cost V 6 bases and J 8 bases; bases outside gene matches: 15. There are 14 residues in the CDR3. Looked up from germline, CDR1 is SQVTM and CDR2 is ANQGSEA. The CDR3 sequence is CSVSGVGGGVEAFF. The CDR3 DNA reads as TGCAGCGTCAGCGGCGTCGGAGGGGGCGTCGAAGCTTTCTTT.

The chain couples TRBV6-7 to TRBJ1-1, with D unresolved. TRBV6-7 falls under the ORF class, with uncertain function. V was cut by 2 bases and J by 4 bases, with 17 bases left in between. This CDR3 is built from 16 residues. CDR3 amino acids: CASSYIVADWSTEAFF. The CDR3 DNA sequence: TGTGCCAGCAGTTACATCGTGGCCGACTGGTCCACTGAAGCTTTCTTT.

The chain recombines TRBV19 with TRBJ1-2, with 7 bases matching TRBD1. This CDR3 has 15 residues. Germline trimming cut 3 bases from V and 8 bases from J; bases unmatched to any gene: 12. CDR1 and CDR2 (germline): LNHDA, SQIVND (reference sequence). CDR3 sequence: CASSIALDRVGGYTF. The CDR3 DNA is TGTGCCAGTAGTATTGCCCTTGACAGGGTTGGCGGCTACACCTTC. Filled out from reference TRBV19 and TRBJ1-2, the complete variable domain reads DGGITQSPKYLFRKEGQNVTLSCEQNLNHDAMYWYRQDPGQGLRLIYYSQIVNDFQKGDIAEGYSVSREKKESFPLTVTSAQKNPTAFYLCASSIALDRVGGYTFGSGTRLTVV.

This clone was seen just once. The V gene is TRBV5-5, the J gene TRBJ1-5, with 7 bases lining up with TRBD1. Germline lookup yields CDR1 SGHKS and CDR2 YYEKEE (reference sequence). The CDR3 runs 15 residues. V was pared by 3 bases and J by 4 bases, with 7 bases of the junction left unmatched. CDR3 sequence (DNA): TGTGCCAGCAGCTCATCAACACAGGGGAATCAGCCCCAGCATTTT. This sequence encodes CASSSSTQGNQPQHF. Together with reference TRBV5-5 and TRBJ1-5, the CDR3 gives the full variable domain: DAGVTQSPTHLIKTRGQQVTLRCSPISGHKSVSWYQQVLGQGPQFIFQYYEKEERGRGNFPDRFSARQFPNYSSELNVNALLLGDSALYLCASSSSTQGNQPQHFGDGTRLSIL.

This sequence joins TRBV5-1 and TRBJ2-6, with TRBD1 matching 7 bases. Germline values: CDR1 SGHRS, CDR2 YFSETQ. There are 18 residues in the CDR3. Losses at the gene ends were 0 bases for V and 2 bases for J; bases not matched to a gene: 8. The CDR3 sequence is CASSLGAGQAAGANVLTF. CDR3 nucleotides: TGCGCCAGCAGCTTGGGAGCCGGACAGGCAGCTGGGGCCAACGTCCTGACTTTC.

CDR3 loop: CASSLGGGQPQHF. DNA of the CDR3: TGTGCCAGCAGCTTAGGCGGGGGTCAGCCCCAGCATTTT. This chain joins TRBV7-9 and TRBJ1-5, with D possibly TRBD1 on 5 matching bases. The length of the CDR3 is 13 residues. Germline values: CDR1 SEHNR, CDR2 FQNEAQ (reference sequence). Trimming removed 1 base from V and 6 bases from J, with 7 bases in between.

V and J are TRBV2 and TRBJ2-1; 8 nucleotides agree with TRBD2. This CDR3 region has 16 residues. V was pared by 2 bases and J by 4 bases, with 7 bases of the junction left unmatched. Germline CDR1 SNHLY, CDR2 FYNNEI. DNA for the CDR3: TGTGCCAGCAGTGAATCCCGCGGGGGGAAATACAATGAGCAGTTCTTC. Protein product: CASSESRGGKYNEQFF. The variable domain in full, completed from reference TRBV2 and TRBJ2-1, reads EPEVTQTPSHQVTQMGQEVILRCVPISNHLYFYWYRQILGQKVEFLVSFYNNEISEKSEIFDDQFSVERPDGSNFTLKIRSTKLEDSAMYFCASSESRGGKYNEQFFGPGTRLTVL.

The CDR3 DNA is TGTGCCAGCATCTGCTCCTACGAGCAGTACTTC. The encoded protein is CASICSYEQYF. This chain uses TRBV21-1 with TRBJ2-7; TRBD2, the table's D call, was not compared with the DNA. TRBV21-1 is classified as a pseudogene. This CDR3 spans 11 amino acids.

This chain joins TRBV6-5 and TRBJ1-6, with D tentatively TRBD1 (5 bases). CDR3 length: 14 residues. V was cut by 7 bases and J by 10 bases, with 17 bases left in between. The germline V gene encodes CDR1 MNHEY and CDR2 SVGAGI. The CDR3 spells CASTVDRGYSPLHF. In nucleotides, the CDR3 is TGTGCCAGCACCGTGGATAGGGGCTACTCACCCCTCCACTTT.

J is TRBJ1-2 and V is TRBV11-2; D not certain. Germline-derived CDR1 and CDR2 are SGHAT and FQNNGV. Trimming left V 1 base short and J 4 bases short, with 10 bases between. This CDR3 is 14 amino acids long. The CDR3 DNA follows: TGTGCCAGCAGCTTAGGAGACGGGTTCTATGGCTACACCTTC. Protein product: CASSLGDGFYGYTF.

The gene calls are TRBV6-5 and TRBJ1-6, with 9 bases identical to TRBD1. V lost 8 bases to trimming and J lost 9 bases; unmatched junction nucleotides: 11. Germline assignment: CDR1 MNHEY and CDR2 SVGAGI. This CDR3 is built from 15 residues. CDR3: CASGIAGQGGSPLHF. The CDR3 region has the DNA TGTGCCAGCGGGATCGCGGGACAGGGCGGTTCACCCCTCCACTTT.

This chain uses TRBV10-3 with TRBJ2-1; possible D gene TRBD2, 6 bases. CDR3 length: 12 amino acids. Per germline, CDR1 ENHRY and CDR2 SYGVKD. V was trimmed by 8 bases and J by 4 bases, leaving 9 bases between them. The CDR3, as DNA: TGTGCCATCGGGACTGCATACAATGAGCAGTTCTTC. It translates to CAIGTAYNEQFF.

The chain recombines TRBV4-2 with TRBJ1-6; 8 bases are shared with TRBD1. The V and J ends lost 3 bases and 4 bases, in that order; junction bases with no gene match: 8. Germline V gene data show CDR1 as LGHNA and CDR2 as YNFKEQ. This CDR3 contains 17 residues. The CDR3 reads CASSQTGTGSYNSPLHF. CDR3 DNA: TGTGCCAGCAGCCAGACCGGGACAGGAAGTTATAATTCACCCCTCCACTTT.

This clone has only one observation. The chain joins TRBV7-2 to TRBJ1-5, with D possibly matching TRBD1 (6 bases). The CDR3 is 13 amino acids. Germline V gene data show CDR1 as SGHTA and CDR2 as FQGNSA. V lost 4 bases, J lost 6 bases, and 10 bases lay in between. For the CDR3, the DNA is TGTGCCAGCAGCTGGGGGCAGGGTCAGCCCCAGCATTTT. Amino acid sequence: CASSWGQGQPQHF.

CDR3 bases: TGCAGCGTTGAACTAGAGGGTGGGACTAGATACACAGATACGCAGTATTTT. Translated: CSVELEGGTRYTDTQYF. V is TRBV29-1 and J is TRBJ2-3; TRBD2 agrees at 8 bases. The CDR3 covers 17 residues. The V gene end was trimmed by 2 bases and the J gene end by 2 bases; junction bases not matched to a gene: 12. Germline V lookup: CDR1 SQVTM, CDR2 ANQGSEA.

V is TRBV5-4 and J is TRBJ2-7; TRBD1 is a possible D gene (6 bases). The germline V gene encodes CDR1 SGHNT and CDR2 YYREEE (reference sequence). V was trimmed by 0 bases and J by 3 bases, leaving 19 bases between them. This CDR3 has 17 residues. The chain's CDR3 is CASSLDLGGGTLYEQYF. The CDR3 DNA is TGTGCCAGCAGCTTGGATTTAGGGGGTGGAACCCTCTACGAGCAGTACTTC.

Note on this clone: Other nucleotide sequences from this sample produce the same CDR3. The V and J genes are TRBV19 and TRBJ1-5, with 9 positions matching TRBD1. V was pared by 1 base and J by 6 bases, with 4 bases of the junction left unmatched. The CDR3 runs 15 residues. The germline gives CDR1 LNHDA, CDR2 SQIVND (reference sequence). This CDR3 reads CASSIGGQGFQPQHF. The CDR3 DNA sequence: TGTGCCAGTAGTATAGGGGGACAGGGCTTTCAGCCCCAGCATTTT.

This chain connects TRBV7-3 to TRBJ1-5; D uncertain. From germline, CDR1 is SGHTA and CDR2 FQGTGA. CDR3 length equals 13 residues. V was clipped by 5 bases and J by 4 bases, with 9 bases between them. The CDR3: CASSIGGNQPQHF. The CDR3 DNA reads TGTGCCAGCAGCATCGGCGGAAATCAGCCCCAGCATTTT.

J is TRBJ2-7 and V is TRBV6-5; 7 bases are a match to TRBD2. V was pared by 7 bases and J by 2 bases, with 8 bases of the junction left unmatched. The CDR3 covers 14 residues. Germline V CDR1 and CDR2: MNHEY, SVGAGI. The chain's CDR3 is CASNPGGLTYEQYF. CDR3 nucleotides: TGTGCCAGCAATCCGGGGGGATTAACCTACGAGCAGTACTTC.

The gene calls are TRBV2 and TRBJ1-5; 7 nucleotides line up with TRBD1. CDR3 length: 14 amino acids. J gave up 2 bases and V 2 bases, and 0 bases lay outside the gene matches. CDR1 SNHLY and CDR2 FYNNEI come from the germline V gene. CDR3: CASSETGGNQPQHF. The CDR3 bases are TGTGCCAGCAGTGAAACAGGGGGCAATCAGCCCCAGCATTTT. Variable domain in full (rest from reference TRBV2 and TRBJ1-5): EPEVTQTPSHQVTQMGQEVILRCVPISNHLYFYWYRQILGQKVEFLVSFYNNEISEKSEIFDDQFSVERPDGSNFTLKIRSTKLEDSAMYFCASSETGGNQPQHFGDGTRLSIL.

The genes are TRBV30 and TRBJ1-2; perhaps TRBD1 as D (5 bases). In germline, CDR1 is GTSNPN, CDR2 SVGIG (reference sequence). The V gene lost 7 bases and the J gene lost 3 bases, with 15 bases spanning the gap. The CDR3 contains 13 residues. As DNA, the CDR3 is TGTGCCTCTTTAACGGGGGATGACTATGGCTACACCTTC. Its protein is CASLTGDDYGYTF.